What follows are 23 T cell receptor beta chains derived from one specimen sequenced in a study of cytomegalovirus exposure and HLA in healthy donors (dated by TCRdb to 2017 to 2019). Library generation was performed with the immunoSEQ multiplex PCR assay. The multiplex PCR relied on a mix of 60 forward primers for TCR Vbeta segments and 13 reverse primers for TCR Jbeta segments. The source is immuneACCESS, and TCRdb retained only in-frame sequences with V and J called. Part of the clones is not carried over; for the studies checked, unresolved V genes explain less than half of this, and the remainder is unexplained. This sample comprises approximately 120,000 clones, approximately 73% of them detected only once. Jointly, the top ten make up more than 4.5% of the sample. The sample consisted of PBMCs. Receptors were obtained from a man between 60 and 70 years old in good health and CMV-seropositive.

The genes are TRBV28 and TRBJ1-2; 8 bases are a match to TRBD1. CDR3 length: 13 residues. The V and J ends lost 4 bases and 7 bases, in that order; junction bases with no gene match: 5. Germline V lookup: CDR1 MDHEN, CDR2 SYDVKM. The CDR3 coding sequence is TGTGCCAGCAGTTCCCAGGGGGCCGGTGGCTACACCTTC. This translates into CASSSQGAGGYTF.

This chain uses TRBV19 with TRBJ1-1; D is undetermined. The CDR3 has 13 amino acids. The V gene's germline CDR1 is LNHDA and CDR2 SQIVND (reference sequence). Trimming took 7 bases from V and 1 from J, leaving 10 bases between them. CDR3 residues: CASIYSPNTEAFF. The CDR3 region has the DNA TGTGCCAGTATTTACAGTCCGAACACTGAAGCTTTCTTT.

The chain carries TRBV7-8 and TRBJ2-2; 9 nucleotides align to TRBD2. Germline V lookup: CDR1 SGHVS, CDR2 FQNEAQ. CDR3 size: 19 residues. V lost 2 bases to trimming and J lost 9 bases; unmatched junction nucleotides: 19. The CDR3 coding sequence is TGTGCCAGCAGCTTACGTTTTGGCGGGGGGGCGTCAGCCGATCGGGAGCTGTTTTTT. This encodes CASSLRFGGGASADRELFF.

This rearrangement joins TRBV19 to TRBJ1-5, with 12 bases matching TRBD1. CDR1 is LNHDA and CDR2 is SQIVND in the germline V gene (reference sequence). The CDR3 totals 16 residues. V gave up 4 bases and J gave up 6 bases; unmatched junction bases: 7. CDR3: CASSTGTGGFSQPQHF. In DNA form, the CDR3 reads TGTGCCAGTAGTACTGGGACAGGGGGCTTCAGTCAGCCCCAGCATTTT.

The chain links TRBV29-1 to TRBJ2-3; TRBD1 aligns across 7 bases. Germline-derived CDR1 and CDR2 are SQVTM and ANQGSEA. The CDR3 is 14 amino acids. The trim removed 6 bases at V and 3 bases at J, leaving 9 bases unmatched. CDR3 loop: CSVPGQAITDTQYF. CDR3 coding DNA: TGCAGCGTCCCCGGACAGGCGATTACAGATACGCAGTATTTT.

The rearrangement joins TRBV29-1 to TRBJ2-5, with 7 bases matching TRBD1. Germline V lookup: CDR1 SQVTM, CDR2 ANQGSEA. The J segment lost 2 bases and the V segment lost 7 bases, leaving 10 bases of the junction unmatched. The length of the CDR3 is 14 residues. CDR3 protein: CSATVGTVQETQYF. The DNA for the CDR3 is TGCAGCGCCACCGTCGGGACAGTACAAGAGACCCAGTACTTC.

In its sample, this clone was seen a few times. This rearrangement joins TRBV29-1 to TRBJ1-2; TRBD1 matches 8 bases. This CDR3 comprises 12 residues. Germline V lookup: CDR1 SQVTM, CDR2 ANQGSEA. The ends lost 4 bases at V and 8 bases at J; junction bases unmatched: 6. CDR3: CSVATGVEGYTF. The CDR3 DNA sequence: TGCAGCGTTGCGACAGGGGTGGAGGGCTACACCTTC.

V usage is TRBV5-1 and J usage is TRBJ2-5; no clear D. Germline V gene data show CDR1 as SGHRS and CDR2 as YFSETQ. The CDR3 consists of 15 residues. V lost 4 bases and J lost 4, with 17 bases in between. The CDR3 spells CASSLRGALGETQYF. The CDR3 DNA reads as TGCGCCAGCAGCCTCCGAGGTGCACTGGGAGAGACCCAGTACTTC. Full variable domain (rest looked up from reference TRBV5-1 and TRBJ2-5): KAGVTQTPRYLIKTRGQQVTLSCSPISGHRSVSWYQQTPGQGLQFLFEYFSETQRNKGNFPGRFSGRQFSNSRSEMNVSTLELGDSALYLCASSLRGALGETQYFGPGTRLLVL.

The chain recombines TRBV6-1 with TRBJ1-6; 9 bases line up with TRBD1. CDR1 is MNHNS, CDR2 SASEGT, per germline. The CDR3 totals 15 residues. The trim removed 1 base at V and 10 bases at J, leaving 5 bases unmatched. CDR3 sequence: CASSEGGQGLSPLHF. The CDR3 DNA is TGTGCCAGCAGTGAAGGGGGACAGGGACTCTCACCCCTCCACTTT.

The chain combines TRBV2 with TRBJ1-4; D is unclear. Germline CDR1 and CDR2: SNHLY and FYNNEI. The CDR3 sequence is 10 residues long. V lost 6 bases and J 8 bases, leaving 4 bases between the germline ends. This chain's CDR3 is CASSREKLFF. The CDR3 coding sequence is TGTGCCAGCAGCCGGGAAAAACTGTTTTTT.

V usage is TRBV27 and J usage is TRBJ1-5, with 10 positions matching TRBD1. The germline CDR1 and CDR2 sequences are MNHEY and SMNVEV (reference sequence). The CDR3 covers 17 residues. V shed 5 bases and J 4 bases; nucleotides not matched to a gene: 11. The CDR3 DNA sequence: TGTGCCAGCAGTCCCCAGTGGACAGGGGGAGTGAATCAGCCCCAGCATTTT. This sequence encodes CASSPQWTGGVNQPQHF.

The V and J genes are TRBV15 and TRBJ2-7; 13 nucleotides agree with TRBD2. Germline CDR1 and CDR2: LNHNV and YYDKDF (reference sequence). V shed 5 bases and J 4 bases; nucleotides not matched to a gene: 8. The length of the CDR3 is 16 residues. This chain's CDR3 is CATSEGLTSGGYEQYF. In nucleotides, the CDR3 is TGTGCCACCAGCGAGGGTTTGACTAGCGGGGGGTACGAGCAGTACTTC.

The chain joins TRBV28 to TRBJ1-5; unclear D gene. The CDR3 is 13 amino acids. From germline, CDR1 is MDHEN and CDR2 SYDVKM. The V end was cut by 3 bases, the J end by 11 bases, with 14 bases between. The CDR3 spells CASSLPTTQAQHF. The CDR3 DNA reads as TGTGCCAGCAGTTTGCCGACGACACAAGCCCAGCATTTT. The full variable domain, completed using reference TRBV28 and TRBJ1-5, is DVKVTQSSRYLVKRTGEKVFLECVQDMDHENMFWYRQDPGLGLRLIYFSYDVKMKEKGDIPEGYSVSREKKERFSLILESASTNQTSMYLCASSLPTTQAQHFGDGTRLSIL.

The chain uses TRBV5-1 and TRBJ2-3; the D gene is possibly TRBD2 (5 bases). The CDR3 is 12 amino acids. CDR1 is SGHRS and CDR2 is YFSETQ in the germline V gene. The V end lost 5 bases, the J end lost 2 bases, and 6 bases lay between the germline ends. The CDR3 sequence: CASRGDTDTQYF. The DNA of the CDR3 is TGCGCCAGCAGGGGAGACACAGATACGCAGTATTTT.

The V gene is TRBV5-1, the J gene TRBJ2-7, with TRBD2 matching over 8 bases. The V and J ends lost 0 bases and 2 bases, in that order; junction bases with no gene match: 4. The CDR3 sequence is 15 residues long. Germline values: CDR1 SGHRS, CDR2 YFSETQ. This chain's CDR3 is CASSLAGGETYEQYF. In DNA form, the CDR3 reads TGCGCCAGCAGCTTGGCCGGGGGGGAAACCTACGAGCAGTACTTC. Combining the CDR3 with reference TRBV5-1 and TRBJ2-7 gives the whole variable domain KAGVTQTPRYLIKTRGQQVTLSCSPISGHRSVSWYQQTPGQGLQFLFEYFSETQRNKGNFPGRFSGRQFSNSRSEMNVSTLELGDSALYLCASSLAGGETYEQYFGPGTRLTVT.

The chain links TRBV6-1 to TRBJ2-7; maybe TRBD1 (5 bases). Trimming removed 4 bases at V and 5 bases at J, with 15 bases between. This CDR3 comprises 14 residues. Germline V gives CDR1 MNHNS, CDR2 SASEGT. CDR3 in amino acids: CASSASTAHNEQYF. The CDR3 DNA sequence: TGTGCCAGCAGTGCCTCGACAGCCCACAACGAGCAGTACTTC.

This rearrangement joins TRBV5-5 to TRBJ1-2; D is uncertain. The length of the CDR3 is 12 residues. The V end lost 6 bases, the J end lost 4 bases, and 10 bases lay between the germline ends. Germline V gives CDR1 SGHKS, CDR2 YYEKEE (reference sequence). The CDR3 reads CASTLGSYGYTF. In DNA, the CDR3 is TGTGCCAGCACCCTCGGTTCCTATGGCTACACCTTC.

This clone has a handful of counts. The genes are TRBV28 and TRBJ1-4, with no clear D. CDR1 and CDR2 (germline): MDHEN, SYDVKM. The CDR3 covers 15 residues. The germline V and J ends were trimmed by 2 bases and 0 bases, with 7 bases remaining between them. Here the CDR3 reads CASSLTGATNEKLFF. Here the CDR3 DNA reads TGTGCCAGCAGTTTAACGGGTGCAACTAATGAAAAACTGTTTTTT.

This clone was picked up a small number of times. The gene calls are TRBV2 and TRBJ1-3, with a weak D call TRBD1 (5 bases). Trimming cost V 8 bases and J 0 bases, with 17 bases left between them. Germline V gene data show CDR1 as SNHLY and CDR2 as FYNNEI. This CDR3 is 16 amino acids long. The CDR3 loop is CASLFRDSSSGNTIYF. In DNA form, the CDR3 reads TGTGCCAGCCTCTTCCGGGACTCTAGCTCTGGAAACACCATATATTTT.

A note on this clone: One end of the junction does not line up with germline, which may come from a read error. The chain uses TRBV5-6 and TRBJ2-7; 7 bases are shared with TRBD2. This CDR3 contains 12 residues. Germline CDR1 is SGHDT and CDR2 is YYEEEE. Here the CDR3 reads CASSLGTGGKHF. Written as DNA, the CDR3 is TGTGCCAGCAGCTTAGGAACCGGGGGGAAGCACTTC.

V usage is TRBV30 and J usage is TRBJ2-5; TRBD2 is a possible D gene (5 bases). V shed 3 bases and J shed 1 base, with 12 bases lying between them. This CDR3 comprises 14 residues. Per the germline V gene, CDR1 is GTSNPN and CDR2 is SVGIG (reference sequence). The CDR3 sequence is CAWSRGTLQETQYF. CDR3 in DNA: TGTGCCTGGAGCCGGGGAACCCTCCAAGAGACCCAGTACTTC.

The chain uses TRBV20-1 and TRBJ1-1; D is undetermined. V dropped 2 bases and J dropped 4 bases, with 5 bases sitting between them. This CDR3 spans 11 amino acids. The germline gives CDR1 DFQATT, CDR2 SNEGSKA (reference sequence). CDR3 protein: CSARSGTEAFF. In nucleotides, the CDR3 is TGCAGTGCTAGATCGGGCACTGAAGCTTTCTTT.

The chain carries TRBV7-9 and TRBJ2-7, with D maybe TRBD1 (6 bases). In germline, CDR1 is SEHNR, CDR2 FQNEAQ (reference sequence). Deletions cut 5 bases from V and 3 bases from J, with 20 bases between. The CDR3 loop spans 16 amino acids. The CDR3, as DNA: TGTGCCAGCAGCCCGATTTCTGGGGACAAGTACTACGAGCAGTACTTC. Translated, it gives CASSPISGDKYYEQYF.